This passage covers 9 T cell receptor beta chains from one sample sequenced in a study of blood T cells in healthy people across ages (dated by TCRdb to between 2014 and 2017). To prepare the library, 5' RACE was applied. TCRdb shows the sequencer as Illumina HiSeq 2500. A second PCR of about 7 to 12 cycles was run with a J-beta primer mix and a sample-barcoded 5' primer. TCRdb cleaned the public reads at Q25 with fastp, built clones with MiXCR and kept in-frame beta chains. All rows with the same CDR3 protein become a single entry with the most common DNA and genes. Here the sample has 1.5 million to 2 million distinct CDR3 sequences; approximately 28% occur a single time. The top ten hold about 7.7% of the sample. Material: blood. These receptors came from a woman in her twenties or thirties in good health.

The chain carries TRBV20-1 and TRBJ1-1, with D hard to call. Trimming removed 5 bases from V and 1 base from J, with 17 bases in between. This CDR3 comprises 15 residues. Per the germline V gene, CDR1 is DFQATT and CDR2 is SNEGSKA (reference sequence). The CDR3 sequence: CSARGRVFANTEAFF. CDR3 in DNA: TGCAGTGCTCGAGGGCGGGTGTTTGCGAACACTGAAGCTTTCTTT.

The chain couples TRBV6-6 to TRBJ1-2, with D unresolved. This CDR3 spans 16 amino acids. CDR1 and CDR2 from the germline V gene are MNHNY and SVGAGI (reference sequence). V dropped 0 bases and J dropped 7 bases, with 18 bases sitting between them. CDR3 protein: CASSYSTGQGRVGYTF. The CDR3 DNA is TGTGCCAGCAGTTACTCGACTGGGCAAGGGCGGGTTGGCTACACCTTC.

The V gene is TRBV12-3 or TRBV12-4, the J gene TRBJ1-2; no definite D call. Between the trimmed V and J ends, which lost 2 bases and 8 bases, there was a span of 12 bases. The CDR3 sequence is 13 residues long. DNA of the CDR3: TGTGCCAGCAGTTTAAATGTTGGAAAAGGCTACACCTTC. Its protein is CASSLNVGKGYTF.

Only a few counts were recorded for this clonotype. The V gene is TRBV30, the J gene TRBJ2-7, with D hard to call. The germline V gene encodes CDR1 GTSNPN and CDR2 SVGIG (reference sequence). The V and J ends lost 7 bases and 2 bases respectively, with 21 bases between them. This CDR3 is built from 15 residues. The CDR3 is CALRWIHGPAYEQYF. The CDR3 region has the DNA TGTGCCTTGAGATGGATCCATGGACCGGCCTACGAGCAGTACTTC.

This chain joins TRBV7-2 and TRBJ2-3, with D perhaps TRBD2 (6 bases). The CDR3 is 14 amino acids. Germline-derived CDR1 and CDR2 are SGHTA and FQGNSA. Trimming removed 1 base at V and 6 bases at J, with 11 bases between. CDR3 region: CASSLETRTDTQYF. The CDR3 DNA is TGTGCCAGCAGCTTAGAGACTAGGACGGATACGCAGTATTTT.

This clonotype has ten or more counts. The V gene is TRBV29-1, the J gene TRBJ2-1, with D tentatively TRBD1 (5 bases). The CDR3 extends over 14 amino acids. Germline assignment: CDR1 SQVTM and CDR2 ANQGSEA. V was clipped by 6 bases and J by 0 bases, with 12 bases between them. CDR3 sequence: CSVQGQFSYNEQFF. The CDR3 DNA sequence: TGCAGCGTCCAGGGCCAGTTCTCCTACAATGAGCAGTTCTTC.

The table lists this clonotype with a few counts. CDR3 DNA sequence: TGTGCCAGCAGCTTAGCGCTTTCGACAGGGAAAGCTTTCTTT. Protein sequence: CASSLALSTGKAFF. The chain links TRBV7-2 to TRBJ1-1, with 7 bases matching TRBD1. The germline gives CDR1 SGHTA, CDR2 FQGNSA. V dropped 0 bases and J dropped 9; count of bases not matched to a gene: 7. The CDR3 runs to 14 residues.

This sequence joins TRBV7-2 and TRBJ2-3, with TRBD2 identical over 9 bases. The CDR3 has 15 amino acids. Germline V CDR1 and CDR2: SGHTA, FQGNSA. After removal of 5 bases from V and 2 bases from J, the junction contained 5 bases not matched to a gene. CDR3 sequence: CASSTLAGNTDTQYF. Here the CDR3 DNA reads TGTGCCAGCAGCACCCTAGCGGGGAACACAGATACGCAGTATTTT.

In this sample, this clonotype turned up many times. The chain links TRBV2 to TRBJ2-7; D gene uncertain. The V end lost 4 bases, the J end lost 6 bases, and 16 bases lay between the germline ends. From germline, CDR1 is SNHLY and CDR2 FYNNEI. CDR3 length: 14 amino acids. The CDR3 is CASSVGNRSPEQYF. The CDR3 nucleotides are TGTGCCAGCAGTGTTGGGAACCGCTCACCCGAGCAGTACTTC.